These 13 T cell receptor beta chains originate from one sample sequenced in a study of blood T cell repertoires in COVID-19. Measured with immunoSEQ multiplex PCR; TCRdb has only the in-frame clones, and not every one. The sample holds some 150,000 clones, more than 85% seen once. Sequencing was performed on PBMCs or T cells enriched from blood (not recorded which). The receptors come from a human donor with acute COVID-19. The donor label of this sample is uncertain.

This chain uses TRBV19 with TRBJ1-5; D might be TRBD1 (5 bases). This CDR3 has 15 residues. V dropped 3 bases and J dropped 6 bases, with 15 bases sitting between them. Germline V gene data show CDR1 as LNHDA and CDR2 as SQIVND (reference sequence). This CDR3 is CASSMGLEGGQPQHF. The CDR3 DNA sequence: TGTGCCAGTAGTATGGGACTGGAGGGAGGTCAGCCCCAGCATTTT.

This clone occurred once. The gene calls are TRBV7-2 and TRBJ1-5, with 8 bases aligning to TRBD1. With V trimmed by 4 bases and J by 5 bases, 10 bases remained unmatched. The CDR3 is made up of 16 amino acids. Per germline, CDR1 SGHTA and CDR2 FQGNSA. This CDR3 reads CASSYRQGPRYQPQHF. The CDR3 DNA follows: TGTGCCAGCAGCTATAGACAGGGGCCTAGGTATCAGCCCCAGCATTTT.

V usage is TRBV21-1 and J usage is TRBJ1-5; the D call of TRBD1 is as the table states it, not checked on the DNA. TRBV21-1 has pseudogene status. The CDR3 loop spans 19 amino acids. The chain's CDR3 is CASPTLDASWGLQDQPQHF. Written as DNA, the CDR3 is TGTGCCAGCCCCACTCTAGACGCCTCGTGGGGGCTCCAGGATCAGCCCCAGCATTTT.

This chain joins TRBV6-5 and TRBJ2-1, with TRBD1 matching over 11 bases. Germline-derived CDR1 and CDR2 are MNHEY and SVGAGI. The CDR3 sequence is 12 residues long. V was clipped by 4 bases and J by 13 bases; unmatched bases: 3. The CDR3 nucleotides read TGTGCCAGCAGTTTGGACAGGGGGCCTCAGTTCTTC. This encodes CASSLDRGPQFF.

This clone has only one observation. In nucleotides, the CDR3 is TGTGCCAGCAGCTTGACAGATTCCTACGAGCAGTACTTC. Translating gives CASSLTDSYEQYF. The chain links TRBV5-8 to TRBJ2-7; no clear D gene. With 1 base removed from V and 1 base from J, the gap between germline ends came to 6 bases. The CDR3 length is 13 residues. Looked up from germline, CDR1 is SGHTS and CDR2 is YDEGEE. Filled out from reference TRBV5-8 and TRBJ2-7, the complete variable domain reads EAGVTQSPTHLIKTRGQQATLRCSPISGHTSVYWYQQALGLGLQFLLWYDEGEERNRGNFPPRFSGRQFPNYSSELNVNALELEDSALYLCASSLTDSYEQYFGPGTRLTVT.

The count of this clone is one. This rearrangement joins TRBV6-5 to TRBJ1-1, with D hard to call. Germline assignment: CDR1 MNHEY and CDR2 SVGAGI. CDR3 length equals 11 residues. V was clipped by 8 bases and J by 10 bases, with 14 bases between them. The CDR3 bases are TGTGCCAGCTCGCGAGGGCAAATAGCTTTCTTT. Its translation is CASSRGQIAFF.

The gene calls are TRBV6-5 and TRBJ2-7; 7 bases align to TRBD1. Germline CDR1 reads MNHEY; CDR2 reads SVGAGI. This CDR3 has 15 amino acids. The J segment lost 3 bases and the V segment lost 10 bases, leaving 15 bases of the junction unmatched. The CDR3 loop reads CATYLDIGGNYEQYF. DNA of the CDR3: TGTGCCACATACCTAGATATAGGGGGCAACTACGAGCAGTACTTC.

This clone has only a few counts. This rearrangement joins TRBV4-3 to TRBJ1-1; D is possibly TRBD1 (5 bases). Germline loops: CDR1 LGHNA, CDR2 YSLEER. Trimming took 1 base from V and 5 from J, leaving 11 bases between them. There are 14 residues in the CDR3. The CDR3 nucleotides read TGCGCCAGCAGCCAAGGGGGCAGGGCTACTGAAGCTTTCTTT. Its translation: CASSQGGRATEAFF.

This rearrangement joins TRBV5-5 to TRBJ1-2, with 8 positions matching TRBD1. Germline trimming cut 4 bases from V and 8 bases from J; bases unmatched to any gene: 13. CDR1 is SGHKS and CDR2 is YYEKEE in the germline V gene (reference sequence). CDR3 length equals 15 residues. The CDR3 sequence is CASSPKTDRGGGYTF. The CDR3 DNA reads TGTGCCAGCAGCCCTAAGACAGACAGGGGCGGAGGCTACACCTTC.

The gene calls are TRBV19 and TRBJ1-5, with D hard to call. The length of the CDR3 is 16 residues. V lost 5 bases to trimming and J lost 4 bases, with 18 bases between them. Germline V gene lookup returns CDR1 LNHDA and CDR2 SQIVND (reference sequence). The CDR3 region is CASSFRDAGINQPQHF. The CDR3 DNA follows: TGTGCCAGTAGTTTTCGTGATGCCGGGATAAATCAGCCCCAGCATTTT.

J is TRBJ1-5 and V is TRBV7-2; maybe TRBD1 (5 bases). The germline CDR1 and CDR2 sequences are SGHTA and FQGNSA. V was shortened by 5 bases and J by 4 bases, with 6 bases between the two germline ends. The CDR3 is made up of 12 amino acids. Here the CDR3 reads CASSPGNQPQHF. Written as DNA, the CDR3 is TGTGCCAGCAGCCCAGGGAATCAGCCCCAGCATTTT.

The rearrangement joins TRBV2 to TRBJ2-5; weak D call: TRBD2 (7 bases). The CDR3 runs to 16 residues. V lost 0 bases, J lost 4 bases, and 15 bases lay in between. CDR1 and CDR2 (germline): SNHLY, FYNNEI. The chain's CDR3 is CASSEALGGGGETQYF. The CDR3 DNA reads as TGTGCCAGCAGTGAAGCGCTTGGGGGGGGCGGAGAGACCCAGTACTTC. The full variable domain, its missing parts supplied by reference TRBV2 and TRBJ2-5, is EPEVTQTPSHQVTQMGQEVILRCVPISNHLYFYWYRQILGQKVEFLVSFYNNEISEKSEIFDDQFSVERPDGSNFTLKIRSTKLEDSAMYFCASSEALGGGGETQYFGPGTRLLVL.

This chain connects TRBV12-5 to TRBJ2-7; 8 bases map to TRBD2. The germline V gene has CDR1 LGHNT and CDR2 FRNRAP. J lost 0 bases, V lost 5 bases, and 6 bases had no gene match. This CDR3 is built from 15 residues. The CDR3 loop reads CASGTSGGLSYEQYF. The CDR3 coding sequence is TGTGCTAGTGGTACCAGCGGGGGCCTCTCCTACGAGCAGTACTTC.